The following is a T cell receptor beta chain sequence with its context. Its antigen is still unknown. The data originate from a study of cytomegalovirus exposure and HLA in healthy donors. Healthy bone marrow donors supplied every sample. Study-wide points: Reports indicate that TCR beta sequences accurately predicted the HLA-A and HLA-B alleles of most subjects. Among TCR beta chains, those listed as cytomegalovirus-associated numbered some 170. Sequencing depth across donors, presence/absence analyses assumed, was roughly uniform.

J lost 3 bases, V lost 4 bases, and 4 bases had no gene match. CDR1 is SGDLS, CDR2 YYNGEE, per germline. CDR3 length: 16 amino acids. Both 60 Vbeta primers and 13 Jbeta primers went into the PCR. Using immunoSEQ multiplex PCR, the repertoire was profiled, and TCRdb retains in-frame clones only, with some absent. The sample has roughly 150,000 clones, around three quarters seen once. The chain recombines TRBV9 with TRBJ2-3; 14 nucleotides agree with TRBD2. Input material: PBMCs. The sequence was obtained from a woman aged 40 to 50 in good health and CMV-seropositive. DNA for the CDR3: TGTGCCAGCAGCTACGGACTAGCGGGAGGAACAGATACGCAGTATTTT. Its translation: CASSYGLAGGTDTQYF.